The entry that follows covers one T cell receptor beta chain sequence. This specimen comes from a study of blood T cell repertoires in COVID-19. For the study at large: Acute-phase and convalescent COVID-19 samples originated in the United States, Italy and Spain. PBMCs, B-cell-depleted T cells, or T cells provided the cDNA or gDNA that made up the material.

Authors' methods: It was from reference gene primer amplification that nucleated cell counts were estimated. Data came from immunoSEQ multiplex PCR; TCRdb stores just in-frame clones and leaves some out. V and J calls and clone size follow that table, whereas D and trimming were derived from the DNA. This table holds roughly 250,000 clones, around 86% found once. CDR1 and CDR2 from the germline V gene are SGHTA and FQGTGA. After removal of 5 bases from V and 4 bases from J, the junction contained 3 bases not matched to a gene. The CDR3 has 15 amino acids. Sequencing was performed on peripheral blood. V gene TRBV7-3 combines with J gene TRBJ2-2; 11 bases align to TRBD2. This TCR derives from a man in his forties who had recovered from COVID-19. The CDR3 spells CASSPTSGTTGELFF. Here the CDR3 DNA reads TGTGCCAGCAGCCCGACTAGCGGGACCACCGGGGAGCTGTTTTTT.